The clone carrying this T cell receptor beta chain was recorded a few times. As yet, its antigen is unknown. TCRdb reprocessed the 5' RACE reads with MiXCR, giving one entry per CDR3 protein. The data show approximately 240,000 distinct CDR3 sequences, about 11% seen once. This entry belongs to a study of CD8 T cells in ankylosing spondylitis. Findings of the study overall: CD8+ disease-linked clones were present at relatively low frequencies in blood. A TCR beta motif of under ten highly homologous variants appeared characteristic of ankylosing spondylitis blood. Some of the motif variants had earlier been found in reactive arthritis patients' fluid and blood.

Sequencing was performed on blood, either unsorted or a sorted T cell fraction (not recorded which). The TCR sequence derives from a male donor with ankylosing spondylitis or in good health (not recorded which).

The CDR3 sequence is CASKGLPDTGELFF. In DNA form, the CDR3 reads TGTGCCAGTAAGGGACTCCCGGATACCGGGGAGCTGTTTTTT. V gene TRBV19 combines with J gene TRBJ2-2; weak D call: TRBD2 (6 bases). CDR1 LNHDA and CDR2 SQIVND come from the germline V gene (reference sequence). V was trimmed by 7 bases and J by 5 bases, leaving 14 bases between them. The CDR3 consists of 14 residues.